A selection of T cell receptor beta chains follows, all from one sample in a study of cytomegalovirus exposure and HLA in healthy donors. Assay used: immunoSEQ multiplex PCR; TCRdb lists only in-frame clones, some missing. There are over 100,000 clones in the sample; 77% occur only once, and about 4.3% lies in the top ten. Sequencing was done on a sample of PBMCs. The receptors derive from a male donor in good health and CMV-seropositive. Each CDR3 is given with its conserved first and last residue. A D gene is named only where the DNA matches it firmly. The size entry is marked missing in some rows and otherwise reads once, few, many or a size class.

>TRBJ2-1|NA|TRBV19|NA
CASRPLERNNEQFF
TGTGCCAGTAGGCCCCTCGAGCGGAACAATGAGCAGTTCTTC
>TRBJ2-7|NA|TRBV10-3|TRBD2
CAISGDLAGAVEQYF
TGTGCCATCAGTGGGGACCTAGCGGGAGCGGTCGAGCAGTACTTC
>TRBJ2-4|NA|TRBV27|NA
CASSILRGHSIQYF
TGTGCCAGCAGTATACTCCGAGGACACAGCATTCAGTACTTC
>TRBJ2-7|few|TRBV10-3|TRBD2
CAISESTSGSYEQYF
TGTGCCATCAGTGAGTCGACTAGCGGCTCCTACGAGCAGTACTTC
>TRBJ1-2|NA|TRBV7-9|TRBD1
CASSLTGGRYGYTF
TGTGCCAGCAGCCTCACAGGGGGCAGATATGGCTACACCTTC
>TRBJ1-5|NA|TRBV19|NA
CASSIKSGGVQPQHF
TGTGCCAGTAGTATAAAATCCGGGGGTGTTCAGCCCCAGCATTTT
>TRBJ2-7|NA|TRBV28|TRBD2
CASSGRLAGKGEQYF
TGTGCCAGCAGTGGCAGACTAGCGGGCAAGGGCGAGCAGTACTTC
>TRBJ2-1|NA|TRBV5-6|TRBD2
CASSLVVGGASNEQFF
TGTGCCAGCAGCTTAGTGGTCGGGGGGGCAAGCAATGAGCAGTTCTTC
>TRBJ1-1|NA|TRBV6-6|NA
CASSYEARGTNTEAFF
TGTGCCAGCAGTTATGAGGCTCGGGGGACGAACACTGAAGCTTTCTTT
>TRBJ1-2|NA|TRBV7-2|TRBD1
CASSPLTGNYGYTF
TGTGCCAGCAGCCCATTGACAGGGAACTATGGCTACACCTTC
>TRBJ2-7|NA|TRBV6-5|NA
CASSPRYEQYF
TGTGCCAGCAGTCCCCGTTACGAGCAGTACTTC
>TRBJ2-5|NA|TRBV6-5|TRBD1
CASSPGTGRGTQYF
TGTGCCAGCAGCCCTGGGACAGGGAGAGGGACCCAGTACTTC
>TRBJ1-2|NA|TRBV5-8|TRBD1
CASSSGTAYGYTF
TGTGCCAGCAGTTCCGGGACAGCTTATGGCTACACCTTC
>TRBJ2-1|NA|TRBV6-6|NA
CASSYRGYNEQFF
TGTGCCAGCAGTTACCGCGGATACAATGAGCAGTTCTTC
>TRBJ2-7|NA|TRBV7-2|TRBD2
CASSLGSSGTYEQYF
TGTGCCAGCAGCTTAGGGTCTAGCGGGACCTACGAGCAGTACTTC
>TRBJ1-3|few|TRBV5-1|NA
CASSLELSGNTIYF
TGCGCCAGCAGCTTGGAACTCTCTGGAAACACCATATATTTT
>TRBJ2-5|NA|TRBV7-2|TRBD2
CASSLNRGGSGETQYF
TGTGCCAGCAGCTTAAATCGGGGGGGAAGTGGAGAGACCCAGTACTTC
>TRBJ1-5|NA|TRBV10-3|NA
CAISDQGGGSNQPQHF
TGTGCCATCAGTGATCAAGGGGGGGGTAGCAATCAGCCCCAGCATTTT
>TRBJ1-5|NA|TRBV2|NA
CASSDSQSNQPQHF
TGTGCCAGCAGTGACTCGCAGTCTAATCAGCCCCAGCATTTT
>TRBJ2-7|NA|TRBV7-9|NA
CSSSLGARAYEQYF
TGTTCCAGCAGCTTAGGGGCCAGGGCCTACGAGCAGTACTTC
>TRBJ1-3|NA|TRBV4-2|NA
CASSQEASSGNTIYF
TGTGCCAGCAGCCAAGAGGCCTCCTCTGGAAACACCATATATTTT
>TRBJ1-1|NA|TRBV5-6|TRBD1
CASSLNRGPGNTEAFF
TGTGCCAGCAGCTTGAACAGGGGGCCTGGGAACACTGAAGCTTTCTTT
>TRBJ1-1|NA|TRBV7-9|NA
CASSLDIGDKDTEAFF
TGTGCCAGCAGCTTAGATATCGGGGACAAGGACACTGAAGCTTTCTTT
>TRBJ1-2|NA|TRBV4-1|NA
CASSQDLAGNYGYTF
TGCGCCAGCAGCCAAGATCTTGCGGGGAACTATGGCTACACCTTC
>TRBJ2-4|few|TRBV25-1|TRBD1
CASLPQGPALLAKNIQYF
TGTGCCAGCCTACCACAGGGGCCCGCACTACTAGCCAAAAACATTCAGTACTTC
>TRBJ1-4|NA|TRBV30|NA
CAWSVKGNNEKLFF
TGTGCCTGGAGTGTGAAGGGGAATAATGAAAAACTGTTTTTT
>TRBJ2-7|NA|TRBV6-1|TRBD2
CASSELEGLSYEQYF
TGTGCCAGCAGTGAACTAGAGGGACTATCCTACGAGCAGTACTTC
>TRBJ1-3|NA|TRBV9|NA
CASRGGVTIYF
TGTGCCAGCAGGGGAGGGGTGACCATATATTTT
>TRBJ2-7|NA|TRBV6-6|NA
CASSFQPGVGEQYF
TGTGCCAGCAGTTTTCAACCGGGAGTGGGGGAGCAGTACTTC
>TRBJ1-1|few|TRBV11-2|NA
CASSFRGGGSTEAFF
TGTGCCAGCAGCTTTCGGGGGGGCGGTAGCACTGAAGCTTTCTTT
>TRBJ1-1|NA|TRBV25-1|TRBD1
CASSPTGVRNTEAFF
TGTGCCAGCAGCCCGACAGGGGTGAGGAACACTGAAGCTTTCTTT
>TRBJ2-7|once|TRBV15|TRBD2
CATSRGGGSSYEQYF
TGTGCCACCAGCAGAGGGGGCGGGAGTTCCTACGAGCAGTACTTC
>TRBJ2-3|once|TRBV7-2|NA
CASSLFGATDTQYF
TGTGCCAGCAGCTTATTTGGGGCCACAGATACGCAGTATTTT
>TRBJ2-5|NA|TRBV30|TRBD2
CAWTGGQETQYF
TGTGCCTGGACGGGGGGGCAAGAGACCCAGTACTTC
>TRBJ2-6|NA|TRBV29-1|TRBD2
CSVDPGGGSGANVLTF
TGCAGCGTTGATCCGGGGGGGGGCTCTGGGGCCAACGTCCTGACTTTC
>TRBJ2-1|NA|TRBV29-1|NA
CSARYNEQFF
TGCAGCGCTAGATACAATGAGCAGTTCTTC
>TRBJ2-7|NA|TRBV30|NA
CACAEDKYSYEQYF
TGTGCCTGTGCAGAAGACAAATACTCCTACGAGCAGTACTTC
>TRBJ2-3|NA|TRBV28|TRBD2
CASSFPASGGLRTVTDTQYF
TGTGCCAGCAGTTTCCCTGCTAGCGGGGGGTTACGAACGGTCACAGATACGCAGTATTTT
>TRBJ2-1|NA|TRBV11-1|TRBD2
CASSLLGTSGHNEQFF
TGTGCCAGCAGCTTACTTGGGACTAGCGGCCACAATGAGCAGTTCTTC
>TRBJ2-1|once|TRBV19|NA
CASSRDFSYNEQFF
TGTGCCAGTAGTCGCGATTTCTCCTACAATGAGCAGTTCTTC
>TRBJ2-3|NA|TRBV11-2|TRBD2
CASSLVGGSIGTDTQYF
TGTGCCAGCAGCTTAGTTGGCGGGAGTATCGGCACAGATACGCAGTATTTT
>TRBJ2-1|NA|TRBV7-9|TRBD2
CASSFGGRGSYNEQFF
TGTGCCAGCAGCTTTGGCGGGAGGGGCTCCTACAATGAGCAGTTCTTC
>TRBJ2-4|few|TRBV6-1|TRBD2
CASSEEAGGPHSQYF
TGTGCCAGCAGTGAAGAAGCGGGAGGGCCACACAGTCAGTACTTC
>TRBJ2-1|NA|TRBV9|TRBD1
CASSVWTGDSYNEQFF
TGTGCCAGCAGCGTTTGGACAGGGGATTCCTACAATGAGCAGTTCTTC
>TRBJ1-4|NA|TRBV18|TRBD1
CASSNPGQGGTNEKLFF
TGTGCCAGCTCAAACCCGGGACAGGGTGGAACTAATGAAAAACTGTTTTTT
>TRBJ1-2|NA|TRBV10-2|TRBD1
CASKEQGAAYGYTF
TGCGCCAGCAAAGAACAGGGGGCGGCCTATGGCTACACCTTC
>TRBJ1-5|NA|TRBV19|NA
CASTRTGPGINQPQHF
TGTGCCAGTACTAGGACTGGGCCGGGGATCAATCAGCCCCAGCATTTT
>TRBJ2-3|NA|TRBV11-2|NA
CASGGTADTQYF
TGTGCCAGCGGAGGGACAGCAGATACGCAGTATTTT
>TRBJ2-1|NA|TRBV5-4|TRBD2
CASSSGLAGKGQFF
TGTGCCAGCAGCTCGGGACTAGCGGGAAAGGGGCAGTTCTTC
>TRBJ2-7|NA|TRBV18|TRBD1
CASSPWTGDEQYF
TGTGCCAGCTCACCTTGGACAGGGGATGAGCAGTACTTC
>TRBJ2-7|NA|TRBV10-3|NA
CAIRGAGSYEQYF
TGTGCCATCAGGGGGGCGGGTTCCTACGAGCAGTACTTC
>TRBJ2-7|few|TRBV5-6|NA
CASSLGQTEQYF
TGTGCCAGCAGCTTGGGACAGACCGAGCAGTACTTC
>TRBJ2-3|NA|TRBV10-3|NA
CAISEGDRTDTQYF
TGTGCCATCAGTGAGGGAGACCGCACAGATACGCAGTATTTT